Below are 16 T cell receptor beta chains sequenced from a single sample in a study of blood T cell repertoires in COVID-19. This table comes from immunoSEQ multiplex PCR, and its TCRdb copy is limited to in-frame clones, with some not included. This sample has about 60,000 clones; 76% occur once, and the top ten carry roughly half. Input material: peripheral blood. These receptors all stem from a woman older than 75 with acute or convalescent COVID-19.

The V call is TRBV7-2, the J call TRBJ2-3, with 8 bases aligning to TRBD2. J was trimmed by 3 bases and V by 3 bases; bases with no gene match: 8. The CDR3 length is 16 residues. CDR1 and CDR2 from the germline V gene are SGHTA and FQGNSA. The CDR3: CASSFGAGGRTDTQYF. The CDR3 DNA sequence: TGTGCCAGCAGCTTCGGGGCGGGAGGTAGGACAGATACGCAGTATTTT.

The CDR3 loop is CSVVGGRANEQFF. In DNA, the CDR3 is TGCAGCGTTGTTGGTGGGAGGGCTAATGAGCAGTTCTTC. J is TRBJ2-1 and V is TRBV29-1; 7 bases fit TRBD2. The germline V gene encodes CDR1 SQVTM and CDR2 ANQGSEA. The CDR3 loop spans 13 amino acids. V lost 4 bases to trimming and J lost 7 bases; unmatched junction nucleotides: 7.

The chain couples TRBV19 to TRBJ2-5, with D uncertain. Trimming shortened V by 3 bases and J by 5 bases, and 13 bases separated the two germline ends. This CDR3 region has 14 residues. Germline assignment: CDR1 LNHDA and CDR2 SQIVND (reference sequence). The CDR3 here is CASSILMRPETQYF. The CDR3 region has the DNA TGTGCCAGTAGTATTCTGATGCGTCCGGAGACCCAGTACTTC.

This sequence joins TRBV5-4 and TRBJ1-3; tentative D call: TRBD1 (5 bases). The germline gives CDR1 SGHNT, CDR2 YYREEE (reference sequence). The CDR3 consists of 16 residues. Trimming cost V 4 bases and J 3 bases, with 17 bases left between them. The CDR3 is CASSQNQGRIGNTIYF. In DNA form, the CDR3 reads TGTGCCAGCAGCCAGAACCAGGGTAGGATTGGAAACACCATATATTTT. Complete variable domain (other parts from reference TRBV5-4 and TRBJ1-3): ETGVTQSPTHLIKTRGQQVTLRCSSQSGHNTVSWYQQALGQGPQFIFQYYREEENGRGNFPPRFSGLQFPNYSSELNVNALELDDSALYLCASSQNQGRIGNTIYFGEGSWLTVV.

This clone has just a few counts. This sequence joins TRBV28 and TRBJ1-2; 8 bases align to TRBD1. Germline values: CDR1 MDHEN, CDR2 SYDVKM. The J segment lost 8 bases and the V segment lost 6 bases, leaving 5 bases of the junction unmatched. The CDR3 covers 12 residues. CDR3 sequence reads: CASRHGQGGYTF. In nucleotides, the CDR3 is TGTGCCAGCAGACATGGACAGGGCGGCTACACCTTC.

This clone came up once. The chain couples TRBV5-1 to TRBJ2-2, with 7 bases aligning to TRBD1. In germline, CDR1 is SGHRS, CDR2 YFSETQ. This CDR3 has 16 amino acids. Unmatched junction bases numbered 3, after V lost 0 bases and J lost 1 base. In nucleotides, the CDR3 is TGCGCCAGCAGCTTGGAGACAGGGCGGAACACCGGGGAGCTGTTTTTT. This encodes CASSLETGRNTGELFF.

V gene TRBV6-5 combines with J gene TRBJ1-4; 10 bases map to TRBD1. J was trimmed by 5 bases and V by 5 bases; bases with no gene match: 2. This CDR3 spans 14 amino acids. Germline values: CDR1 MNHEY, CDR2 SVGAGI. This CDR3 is CASSTDRGNEKLFF. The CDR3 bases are TGTGCCAGCAGTACGGACAGGGGGAATGAAAAACTGTTTTTT.

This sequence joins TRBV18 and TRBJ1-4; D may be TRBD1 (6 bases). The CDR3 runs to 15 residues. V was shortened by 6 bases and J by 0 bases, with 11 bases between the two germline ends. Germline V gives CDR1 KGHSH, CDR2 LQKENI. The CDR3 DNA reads TGTGCCAGCTCGGCACAGGGTGCAACTAATGAAAAACTGTTTTTT. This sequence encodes CASSAQGATNEKLFF. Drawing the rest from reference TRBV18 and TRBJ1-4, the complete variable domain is NAGVMQNPRHLVRRRGQEARLRCSPMKGHSHVYWYRQLPEEGLKFMVYLQKENIIDESGMPKERFSAEFPKEGPSILRIQQVVRGDSAAYFCASSAQGATNEKLFFGSGTQLSVL.

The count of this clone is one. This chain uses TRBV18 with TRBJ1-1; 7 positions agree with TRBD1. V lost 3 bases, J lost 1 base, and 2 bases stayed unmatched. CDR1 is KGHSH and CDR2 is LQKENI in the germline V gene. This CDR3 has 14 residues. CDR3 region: CASSPGQRNTEAFF. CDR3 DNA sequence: TGTGCCAGCTCACCGGGACAGAGGAACACTGAAGCTTTCTTT.

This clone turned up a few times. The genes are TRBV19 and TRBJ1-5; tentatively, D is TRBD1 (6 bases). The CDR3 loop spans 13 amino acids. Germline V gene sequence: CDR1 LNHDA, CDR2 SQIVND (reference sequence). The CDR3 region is CATGGAYNQPQHF. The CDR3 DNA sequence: TGTGCTACTGGGGGGGCCTATAATCAGCCCCAGCATTTT. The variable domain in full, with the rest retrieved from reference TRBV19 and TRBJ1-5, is DGGITQSPKYLFRKEGQNVTLSCEQNLNHDAMYWYRQDPGQGLRLIYYSQIVNDFQKGDIAEGYSVSREKKESFPLTVTSAQKNPTAFYLCATGGAYNQPQHFGDGTRLSIL.

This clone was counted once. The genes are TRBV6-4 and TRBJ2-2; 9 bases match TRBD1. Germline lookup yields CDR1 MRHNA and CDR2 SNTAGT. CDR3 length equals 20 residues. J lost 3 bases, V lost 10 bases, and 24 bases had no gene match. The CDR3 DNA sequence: TGTGCCAAACGGGACAGGGCCCAAGTGCTTTGGCCTAAAGACACCGGGGAGCTGTTTTTT. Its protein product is CAKRDRAQVLWPKDTGELFF.

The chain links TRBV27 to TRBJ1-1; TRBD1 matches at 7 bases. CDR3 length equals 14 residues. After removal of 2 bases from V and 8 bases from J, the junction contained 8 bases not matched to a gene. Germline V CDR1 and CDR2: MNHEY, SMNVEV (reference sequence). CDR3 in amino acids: CASSLRGRQGEAFF. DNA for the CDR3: TGTGCCAGCAGTTTAAGGGGGAGACAGGGCGAAGCTTTCTTT.

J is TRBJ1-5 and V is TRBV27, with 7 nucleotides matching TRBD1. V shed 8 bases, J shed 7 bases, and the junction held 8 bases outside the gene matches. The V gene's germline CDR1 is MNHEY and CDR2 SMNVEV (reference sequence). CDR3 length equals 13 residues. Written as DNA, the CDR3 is TGTGCCAGCGGCAGGGGGTCGCGCCAGCCCCAGCATTTT. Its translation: CASGRGSRQPQHF.

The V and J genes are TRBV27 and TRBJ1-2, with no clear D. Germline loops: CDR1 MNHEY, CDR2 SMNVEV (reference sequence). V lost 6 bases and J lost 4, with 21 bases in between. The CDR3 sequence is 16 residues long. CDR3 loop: CASSSKGRGSTYGYTF. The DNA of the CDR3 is TGTGCCAGCAGCTCTAAGGGCCGGGGATCGACCTATGGCTACACCTTC.

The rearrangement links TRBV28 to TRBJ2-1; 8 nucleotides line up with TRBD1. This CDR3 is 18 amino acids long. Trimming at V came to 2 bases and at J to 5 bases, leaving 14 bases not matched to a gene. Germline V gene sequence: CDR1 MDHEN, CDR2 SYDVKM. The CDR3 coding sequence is TGTGCCAGCAGTTTAGGTTCCGGGTTACAGGGGGGTGACAATGAGCAGTTCTTC. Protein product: CASSLGSGLQGGDNEQFF. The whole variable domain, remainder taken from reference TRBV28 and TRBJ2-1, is DVKVTQSSRYLVKRTGEKVFLECVQDMDHENMFWYRQDPGLGLRLIYFSYDVKMKEKGDIPEGYSVSREKKERFSLILESASTNQTSMYLCASSLGSGLQGGDNEQFFGPGTRLTVL.

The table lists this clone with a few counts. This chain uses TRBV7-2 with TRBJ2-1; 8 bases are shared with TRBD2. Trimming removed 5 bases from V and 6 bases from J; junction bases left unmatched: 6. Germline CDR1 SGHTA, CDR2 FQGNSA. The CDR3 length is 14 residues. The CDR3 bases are TGTGCCAGCAGCACCCGGACTAGCAGCAATGAGCAGTTCTTC. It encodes CASSTRTSSNEQFF. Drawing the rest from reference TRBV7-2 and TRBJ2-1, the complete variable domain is GAGVSQSPSNKVTEKGKDVELRCDPISGHTALYWYRQSLGQGLEFLIYFQGNSAPDKSGLPSDRFSAERTGGSVSTLTIQRTQQEDSAVYLCASSTRTSSNEQFFGPGTRLTVL.